A single sample is the source of the 3 T cell receptor beta chains below, sequenced in a study of blood T cell repertoires in COVID-19. Assay used: immunoSEQ multiplex PCR; TCRdb lists only in-frame clones, some missing. In the table there are approximately 230,000 clones, roughly 87% of which are singletons. The material sequenced was PBMCs or T cells enriched from blood (not recorded which). The receptors derive from a woman younger than 45 with acute COVID-19.

This clone has a handful of counts. The V gene is TRBV7-9, the J gene TRBJ1-1, with D possibly TRBD1 on 5 matching bases. CDR1 is SEHNR and CDR2 is FQNEAQ in the germline V gene (reference sequence). Trimming shortened V by 5 bases and J by 1 base, and 14 bases separated the two germline ends. This CDR3 is 15 amino acids long. The CDR3 nucleotides read TGTGCCAGCAGCCCGGCGCGGGGCCCGAACACTGAAGCTTTCTTT. This translates into CASSPARGPNTEAFF.

The V gene is TRBV12-3 or TRBV12-4, the J gene TRBJ1-1; 7 bases match TRBD1. V was pared by 7 bases and J by 7 bases, with 6 bases of the junction left unmatched. The CDR3 loop spans 12 amino acids. The CDR3 loop is CASNQRQGEAFF. Written as DNA, the CDR3 is TGTGCCAGCAACCAACGACAGGGTGAAGCTTTCTTT.

The V and J genes are TRBV19 and TRBJ1-1; no firm D call. Germline loops: CDR1 LNHDA, CDR2 SQIVND (reference sequence). The V end was cut by 3 bases, the J end by 4 bases, with 9 bases between. The CDR3 spans 13 residues. CDR3 protein: CASSISGSTEAFF. In nucleotides, the CDR3 is TGTGCCAGTAGTATTTCGGGGAGCACTGAAGCTTTCTTT.